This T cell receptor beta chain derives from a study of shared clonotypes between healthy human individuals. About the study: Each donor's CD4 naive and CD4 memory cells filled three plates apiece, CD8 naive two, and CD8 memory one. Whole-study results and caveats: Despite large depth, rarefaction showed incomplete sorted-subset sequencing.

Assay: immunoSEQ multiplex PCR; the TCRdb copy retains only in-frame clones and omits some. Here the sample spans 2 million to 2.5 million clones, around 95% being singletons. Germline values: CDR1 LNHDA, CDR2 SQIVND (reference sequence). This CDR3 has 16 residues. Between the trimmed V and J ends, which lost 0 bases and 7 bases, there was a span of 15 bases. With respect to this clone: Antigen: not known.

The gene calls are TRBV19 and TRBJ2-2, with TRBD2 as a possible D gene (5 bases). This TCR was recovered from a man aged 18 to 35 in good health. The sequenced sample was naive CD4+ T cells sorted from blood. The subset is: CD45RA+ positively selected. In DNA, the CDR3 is TGTGCCAGTAGTATAGATGGACTCTCCATCCTCGGGGAGCTGTTTTTT. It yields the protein CASSIDGLSILGELFF.